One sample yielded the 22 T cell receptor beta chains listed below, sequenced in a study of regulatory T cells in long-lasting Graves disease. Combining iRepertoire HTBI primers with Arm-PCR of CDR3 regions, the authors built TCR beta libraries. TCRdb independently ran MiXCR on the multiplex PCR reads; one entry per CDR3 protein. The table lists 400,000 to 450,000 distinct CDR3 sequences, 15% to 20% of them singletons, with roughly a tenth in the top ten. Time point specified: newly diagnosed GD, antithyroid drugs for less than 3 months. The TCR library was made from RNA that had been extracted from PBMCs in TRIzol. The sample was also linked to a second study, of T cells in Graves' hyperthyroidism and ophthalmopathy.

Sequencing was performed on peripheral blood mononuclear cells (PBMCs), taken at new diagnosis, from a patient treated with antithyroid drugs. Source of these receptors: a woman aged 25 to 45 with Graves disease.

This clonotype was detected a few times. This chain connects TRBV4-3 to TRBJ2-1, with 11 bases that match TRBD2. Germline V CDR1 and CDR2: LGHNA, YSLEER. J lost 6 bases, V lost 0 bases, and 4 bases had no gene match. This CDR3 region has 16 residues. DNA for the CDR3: TGCGCCAGCAGCCAAGAGCTAGCGGGAGGCTTCAATGAGCAGTTCTTC. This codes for CASSQELAGGFNEQFF.

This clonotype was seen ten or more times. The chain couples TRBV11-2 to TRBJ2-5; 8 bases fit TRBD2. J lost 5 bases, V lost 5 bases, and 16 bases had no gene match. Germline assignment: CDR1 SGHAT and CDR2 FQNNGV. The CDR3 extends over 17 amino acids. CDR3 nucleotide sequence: TGTGCCAGCAGCGACGGACTAGCCTCCAGAGGGGTGGAGACCCAGTACTTC. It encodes CASSDGLASRGVETQYF.

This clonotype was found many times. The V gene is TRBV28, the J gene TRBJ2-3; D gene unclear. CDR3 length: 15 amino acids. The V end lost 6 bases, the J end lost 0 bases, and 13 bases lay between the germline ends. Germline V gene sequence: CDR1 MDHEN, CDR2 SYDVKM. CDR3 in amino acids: CASRPFDRSTDTQYF. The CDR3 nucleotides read TGTGCCAGCAGACCGTTTGACCGCAGCACAGATACGCAGTATTTT.

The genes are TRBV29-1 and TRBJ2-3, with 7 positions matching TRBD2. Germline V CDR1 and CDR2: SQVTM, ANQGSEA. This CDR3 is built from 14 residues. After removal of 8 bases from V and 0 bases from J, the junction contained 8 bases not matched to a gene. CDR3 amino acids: CSHSGSTSTDTQYF. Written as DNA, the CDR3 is TGCAGCCATAGCGGGTCAACTAGCACAGATACGCAGTATTTT.

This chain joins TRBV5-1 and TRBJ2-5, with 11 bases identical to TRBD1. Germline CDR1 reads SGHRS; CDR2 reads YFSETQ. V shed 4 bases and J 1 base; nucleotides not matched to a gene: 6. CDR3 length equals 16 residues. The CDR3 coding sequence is TGCGCCAGCAGCCCTCTCGGGACAGGGGGCCAAGAGACCCAGTACTTC. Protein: CASSPLGTGGQETQYF.

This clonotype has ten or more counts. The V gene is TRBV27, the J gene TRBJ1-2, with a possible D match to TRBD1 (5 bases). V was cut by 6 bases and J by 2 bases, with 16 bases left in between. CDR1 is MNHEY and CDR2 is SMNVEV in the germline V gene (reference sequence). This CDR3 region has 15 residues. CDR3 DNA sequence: TGTGCCAGCAGGTCCACTGTGGGGGGAAACTATGGCTACACCTTC. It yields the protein CASRSTVGGNYGYTF.

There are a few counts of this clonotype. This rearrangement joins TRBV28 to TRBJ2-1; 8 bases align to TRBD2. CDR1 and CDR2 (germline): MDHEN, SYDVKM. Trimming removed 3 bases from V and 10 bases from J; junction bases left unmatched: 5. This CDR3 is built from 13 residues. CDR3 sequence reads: CASSFSGSTEQFF. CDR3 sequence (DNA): TGTGCCAGCAGTTTCAGCGGGAGTACCGAGCAGTTCTTC. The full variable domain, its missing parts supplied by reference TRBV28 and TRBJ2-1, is DVKVTQSSRYLVKRTGEKVFLECVQDMDHENMFWYRQDPGLGLRLIYFSYDVKMKEKGDIPEGYSVSREKKERFSLILESASTNQTSMYLCASSFSGSTEQFFGPGTRLTVL.

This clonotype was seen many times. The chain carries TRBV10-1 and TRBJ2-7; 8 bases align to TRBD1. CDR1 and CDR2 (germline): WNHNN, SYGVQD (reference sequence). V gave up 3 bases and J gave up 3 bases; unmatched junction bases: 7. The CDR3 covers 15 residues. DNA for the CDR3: TGCGCCAGCAGTGAACTTGGACAGGGCTTCTACGAGCAGTACTTC. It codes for CASSELGQGFYEQYF.

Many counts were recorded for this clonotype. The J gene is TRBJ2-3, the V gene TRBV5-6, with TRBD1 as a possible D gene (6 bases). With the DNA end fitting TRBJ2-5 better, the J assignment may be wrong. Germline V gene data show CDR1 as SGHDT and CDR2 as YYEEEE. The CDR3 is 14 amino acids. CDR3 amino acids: CASSGDTGPKTQYF. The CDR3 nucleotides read TGTGCCAGCAGCGGGGACACAGGTCCTAAGACCCAGTACTTC.

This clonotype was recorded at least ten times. The CDR3 loop reads CSVPNGLASYYEQYF. In DNA form, the CDR3 reads TGCAGCGTTCCCAATGGACTAGCGAGTTACTACGAGCAGTACTTC. This chain connects TRBV29-1 to TRBJ2-7, with 9 positions matching TRBD2. Germline CDR1 SQVTM, CDR2 ANQGSEA. Trimming at V came to 5 bases and at J to 3 bases, leaving 11 bases not matched to a gene. The CDR3 totals 15 residues.

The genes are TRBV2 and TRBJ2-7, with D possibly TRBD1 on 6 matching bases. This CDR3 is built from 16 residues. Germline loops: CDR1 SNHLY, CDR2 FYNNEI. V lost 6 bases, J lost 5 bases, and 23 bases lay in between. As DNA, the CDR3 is TGTGCCAGCAGCAAACAATTACAGGGCTCGAGGAACGAGCAGTACTTC. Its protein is CASSKQLQGSRNEQYF.

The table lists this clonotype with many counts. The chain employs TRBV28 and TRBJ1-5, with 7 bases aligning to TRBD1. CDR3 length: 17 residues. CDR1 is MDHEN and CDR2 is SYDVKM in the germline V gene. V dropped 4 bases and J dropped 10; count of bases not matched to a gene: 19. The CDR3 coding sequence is TGTGCCAGCAGTTCCATAACCAAGATGCTGACAGGGCTACCCCAGCATTTT. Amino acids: CASSSITKMLTGLPQHF.

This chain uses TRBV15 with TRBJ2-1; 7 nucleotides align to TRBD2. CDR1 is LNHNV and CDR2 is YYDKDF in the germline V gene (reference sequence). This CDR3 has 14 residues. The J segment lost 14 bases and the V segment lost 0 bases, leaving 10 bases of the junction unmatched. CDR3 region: CATSRDRAAGREFF. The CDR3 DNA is TGTGCCACCAGCAGAGACCGGGCAGCGGGAAGGGAGTTCTTC.

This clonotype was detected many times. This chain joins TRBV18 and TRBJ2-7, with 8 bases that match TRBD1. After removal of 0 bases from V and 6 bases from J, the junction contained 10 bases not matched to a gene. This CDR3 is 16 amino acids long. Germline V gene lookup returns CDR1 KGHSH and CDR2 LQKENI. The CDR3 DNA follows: TGTGCCAGCTCACCACCCGGGACAGGTCCCACCCCCGAGCAGTACTTC. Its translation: CASSPPGTGPTPEQYF.

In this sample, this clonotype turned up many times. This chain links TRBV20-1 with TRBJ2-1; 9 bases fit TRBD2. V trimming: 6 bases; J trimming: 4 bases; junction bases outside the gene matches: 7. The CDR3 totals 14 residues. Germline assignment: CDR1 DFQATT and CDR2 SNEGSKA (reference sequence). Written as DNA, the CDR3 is TGCAGTGCCATAGCGGGAGCGGCGTACAATGAGCAGTTCTTC. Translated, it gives CSAIAGAAYNEQFF.

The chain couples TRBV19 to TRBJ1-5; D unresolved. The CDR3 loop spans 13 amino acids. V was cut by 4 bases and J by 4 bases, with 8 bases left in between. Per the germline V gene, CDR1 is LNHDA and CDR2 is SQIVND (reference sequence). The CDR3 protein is CASSTLQNQPQHF. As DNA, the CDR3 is TGTGCCAGTAGTACCCTACAGAATCAGCCCCAGCATTTT.

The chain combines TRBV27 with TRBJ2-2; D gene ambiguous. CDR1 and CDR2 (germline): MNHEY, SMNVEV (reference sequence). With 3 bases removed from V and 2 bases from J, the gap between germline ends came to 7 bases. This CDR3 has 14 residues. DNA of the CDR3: TGTGCCAGCAGTTTCGAGGTTAACACCGGGGAGCTGTTTTTT. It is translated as CASSFEVNTGELFF.

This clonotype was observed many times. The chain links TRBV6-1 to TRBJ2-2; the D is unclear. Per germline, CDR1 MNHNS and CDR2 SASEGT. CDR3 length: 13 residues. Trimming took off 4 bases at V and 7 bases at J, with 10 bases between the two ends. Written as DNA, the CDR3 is TGTGCCAGCAGTGTGGGGTTTGGCGGGGAGCTGTTTTTT. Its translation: CASSVGFGGELFF.

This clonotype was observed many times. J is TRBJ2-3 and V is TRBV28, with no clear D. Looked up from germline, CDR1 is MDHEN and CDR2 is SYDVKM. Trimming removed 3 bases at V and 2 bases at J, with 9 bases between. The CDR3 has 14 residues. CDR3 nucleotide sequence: TGTGCCAGCAGTTTGACGGTGGACACAGATACGCAGTATTTT. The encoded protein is CASSLTVDTDTQYF.

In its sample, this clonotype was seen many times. CDR3 nucleotide sequence: TGTGCCAGCAGTTTACAAGAGGTGGCTAGCGGGAGTTCGAATGAGCAGTTCTTC. As protein: CASSLQEVASGSSNEQFF. The chain recombines TRBV28 with TRBJ2-1; the match to TRBD2 covers 10 bases. Unmatched junction bases numbered 14, after V lost 2 bases and J lost 7 bases. CDR1 MDHEN and CDR2 SYDVKM come from the germline V gene. This CDR3 region has 18 residues.

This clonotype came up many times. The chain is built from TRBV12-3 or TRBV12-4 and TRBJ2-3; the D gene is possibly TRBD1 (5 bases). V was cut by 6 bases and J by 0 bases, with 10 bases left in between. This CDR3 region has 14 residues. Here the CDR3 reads CASSRQSSTDTQYF. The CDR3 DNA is TGTGCCAGCAGCAGACAGTCTAGCACAGATACGCAGTATTTT.

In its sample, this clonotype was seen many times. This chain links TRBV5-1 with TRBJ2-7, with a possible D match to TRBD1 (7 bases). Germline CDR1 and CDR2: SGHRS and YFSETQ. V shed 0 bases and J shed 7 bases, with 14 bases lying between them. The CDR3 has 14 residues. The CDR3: CASSLAGGQKEQYF. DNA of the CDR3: TGCGCCAGCAGCTTGGCCGGGGGACAGAAAGAGCAGTACTTC.